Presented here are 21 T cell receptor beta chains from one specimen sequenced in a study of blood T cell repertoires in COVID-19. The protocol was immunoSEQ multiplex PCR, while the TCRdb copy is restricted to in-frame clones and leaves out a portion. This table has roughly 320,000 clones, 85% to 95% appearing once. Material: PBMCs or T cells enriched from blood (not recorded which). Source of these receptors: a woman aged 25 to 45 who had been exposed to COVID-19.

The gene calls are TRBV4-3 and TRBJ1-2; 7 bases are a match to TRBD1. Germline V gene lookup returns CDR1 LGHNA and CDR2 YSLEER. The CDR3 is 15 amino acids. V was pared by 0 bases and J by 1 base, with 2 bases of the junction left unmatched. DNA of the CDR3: TGCGCCAGCAGCCAAGATGACAGGGTTAACTATGGCTACACCTTC. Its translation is CASSQDDRVNYGYTF.

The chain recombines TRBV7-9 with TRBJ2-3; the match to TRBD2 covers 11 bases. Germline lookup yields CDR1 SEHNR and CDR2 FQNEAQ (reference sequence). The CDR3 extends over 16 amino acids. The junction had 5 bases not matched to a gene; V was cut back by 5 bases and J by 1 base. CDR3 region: CASSPGLAARTDTQYF. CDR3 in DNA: TGTGCCAGCAGCCCGGGACTAGCGGCCCGCACAGATACGCAGTATTTT.

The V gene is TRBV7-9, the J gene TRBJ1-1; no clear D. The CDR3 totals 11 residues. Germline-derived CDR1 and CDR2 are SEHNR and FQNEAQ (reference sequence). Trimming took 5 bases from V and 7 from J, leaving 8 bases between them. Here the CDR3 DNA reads TGTGCCAGCAGCAAAGGAGTTGAAGCTTTCTTT. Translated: CASSKGVEAFF. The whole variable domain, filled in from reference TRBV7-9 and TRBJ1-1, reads DTGVSQNPRHKITKRGQNVTFRCDPISEHNRLYWYRQTLGQGPEFLTYFQNEAQLEKSRLLSDRFSAERPKGSFSTLEIQRTEQGDSAMYLCASSKGVEAFFGQGTRLTVV.

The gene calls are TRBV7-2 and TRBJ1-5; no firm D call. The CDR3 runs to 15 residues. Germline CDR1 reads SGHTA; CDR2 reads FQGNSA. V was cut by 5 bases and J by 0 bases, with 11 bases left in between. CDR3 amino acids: CASSARLYSNQPQHF. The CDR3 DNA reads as TGTGCCAGCAGCGCTCGACTGTATAGCAATCAGCCCCAGCATTTT.

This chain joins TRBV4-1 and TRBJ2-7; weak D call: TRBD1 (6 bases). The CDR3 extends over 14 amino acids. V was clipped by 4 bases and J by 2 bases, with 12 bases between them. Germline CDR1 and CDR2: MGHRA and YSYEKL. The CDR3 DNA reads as TGCGCCAGCAGCCTACAGGGAAGCCCCTACGAGCAGTACTTC. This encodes CASSLQGSPYEQYF.

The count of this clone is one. The CDR3 DNA follows: TGTGCCAGCAGCCAGAGGGGGGGATCTGAAGCTTTCTTT. Its translation: CASSQRGGSEAFF. The chain employs TRBV3-1 (or the pseudogene TRBV3-2) and TRBJ1-1, with D possibly TRBD1 on 6 matching bases. The germline CDR1 and CDR2 sequences are LGHDT and YNNKEL (reference sequence). V was cut by 3 bases and J by 6 bases, with 11 bases left in between. The CDR3 loop spans 13 amino acids.

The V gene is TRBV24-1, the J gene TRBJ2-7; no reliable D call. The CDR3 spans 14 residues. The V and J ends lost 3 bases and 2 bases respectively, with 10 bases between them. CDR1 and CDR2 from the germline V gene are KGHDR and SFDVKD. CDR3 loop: CATSDPAKPYEQYF. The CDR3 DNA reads TGTGCCACCAGTGATCCCGCGAAGCCCTACGAGCAGTACTTC.

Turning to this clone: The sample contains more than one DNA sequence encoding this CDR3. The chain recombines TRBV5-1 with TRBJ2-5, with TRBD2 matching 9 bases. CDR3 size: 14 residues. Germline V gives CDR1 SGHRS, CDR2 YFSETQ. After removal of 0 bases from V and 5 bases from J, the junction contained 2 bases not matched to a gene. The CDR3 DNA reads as TGCGCCAGCAGCTTGGGGACTAGCGCCGAGACCCAGTACTTC. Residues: CASSLGTSAETQYF. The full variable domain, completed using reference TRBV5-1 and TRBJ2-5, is KAGVTQTPRYLIKTRGQQVTLSCSPISGHRSVSWYQQTPGQGLQFLFEYFSETQRNKGNFPGRFSGRQFSNSRSEMNVSTLELGDSALYLCASSLGTSAETQYFGPGTRLLVL.

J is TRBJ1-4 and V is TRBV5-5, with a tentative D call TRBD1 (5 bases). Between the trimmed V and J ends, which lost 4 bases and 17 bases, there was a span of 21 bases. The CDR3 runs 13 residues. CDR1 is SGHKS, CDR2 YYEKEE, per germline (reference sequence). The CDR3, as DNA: TGTGCCAGCAGCCCAGCGGGGGGGAGAGATGGATTTTTT. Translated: CASSPAGGRDGFF.

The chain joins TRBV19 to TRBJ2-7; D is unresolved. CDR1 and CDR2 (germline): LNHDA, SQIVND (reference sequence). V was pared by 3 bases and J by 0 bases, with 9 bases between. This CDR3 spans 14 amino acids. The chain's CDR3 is CASSISSGSYEQYF. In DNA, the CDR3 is TGTGCCAGTAGTATCTCATCGGGCTCCTACGAGCAGTACTTC.

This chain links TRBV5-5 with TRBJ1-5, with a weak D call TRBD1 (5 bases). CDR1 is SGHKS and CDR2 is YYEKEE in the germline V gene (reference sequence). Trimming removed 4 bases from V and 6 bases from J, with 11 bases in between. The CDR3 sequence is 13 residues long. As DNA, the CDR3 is TGTGCCAGCAGCCGGGGGAGGGGTCAGCCCCAGCATTTT. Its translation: CASSRGRGQPQHF.

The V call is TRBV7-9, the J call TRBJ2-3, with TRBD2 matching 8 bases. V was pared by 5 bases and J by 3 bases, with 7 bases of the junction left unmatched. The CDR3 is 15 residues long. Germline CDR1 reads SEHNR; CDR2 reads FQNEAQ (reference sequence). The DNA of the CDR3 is TGTGCCAGCAGCCGAGGACTAGCCAAAACAGATACGCAGTATTTT. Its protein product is CASSRGLAKTDTQYF.

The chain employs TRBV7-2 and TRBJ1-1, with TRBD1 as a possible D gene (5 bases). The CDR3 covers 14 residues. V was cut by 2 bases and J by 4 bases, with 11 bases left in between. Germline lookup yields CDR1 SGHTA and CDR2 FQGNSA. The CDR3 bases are TGTGCCAGCAGCTTAAGGTGGGGGGGCACTGAAGCTTTCTTT. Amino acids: CASSLRWGGTEAFF.

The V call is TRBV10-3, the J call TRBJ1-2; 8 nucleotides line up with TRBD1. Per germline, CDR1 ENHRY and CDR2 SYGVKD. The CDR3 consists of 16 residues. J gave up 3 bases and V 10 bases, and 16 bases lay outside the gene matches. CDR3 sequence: CATVDYRAGGDYGYTF. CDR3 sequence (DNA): TGTGCCACCGTGGATTATCGGGCAGGGGGCGACTATGGCTACACCTTC.

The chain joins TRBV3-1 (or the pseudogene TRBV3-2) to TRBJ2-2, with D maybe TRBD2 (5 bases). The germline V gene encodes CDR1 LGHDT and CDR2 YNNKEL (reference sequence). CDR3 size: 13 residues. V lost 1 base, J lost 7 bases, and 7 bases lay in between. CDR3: CASSQAGIGELFF. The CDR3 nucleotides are TGTGCCAGCAGCCAAGCGGGGATCGGGGAGCTGTTTTTT.

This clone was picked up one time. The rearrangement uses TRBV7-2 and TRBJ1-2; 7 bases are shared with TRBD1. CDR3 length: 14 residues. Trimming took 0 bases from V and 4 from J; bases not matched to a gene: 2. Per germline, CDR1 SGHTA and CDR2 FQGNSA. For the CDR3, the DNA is TGTGCCAGCAGCTTAGCCGGGACAGTCTATGGCTACACCTTC. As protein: CASSLAGTVYGYTF.

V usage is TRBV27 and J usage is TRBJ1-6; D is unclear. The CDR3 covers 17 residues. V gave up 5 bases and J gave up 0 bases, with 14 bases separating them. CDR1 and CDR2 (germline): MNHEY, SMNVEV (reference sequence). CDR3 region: CASSRTGMSSYNSPLHF. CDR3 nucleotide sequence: TGTGCCAGCAGTCGGACTGGTATGAGCTCCTATAATTCACCCCTCCACTTT.

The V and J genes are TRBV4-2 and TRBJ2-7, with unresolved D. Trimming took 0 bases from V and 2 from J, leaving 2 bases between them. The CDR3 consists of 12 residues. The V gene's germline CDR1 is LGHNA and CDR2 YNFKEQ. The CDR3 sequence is CASSQDTYEQYF. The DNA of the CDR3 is TGTGCCAGCAGCCAAGATACCTACGAGCAGTACTTC.

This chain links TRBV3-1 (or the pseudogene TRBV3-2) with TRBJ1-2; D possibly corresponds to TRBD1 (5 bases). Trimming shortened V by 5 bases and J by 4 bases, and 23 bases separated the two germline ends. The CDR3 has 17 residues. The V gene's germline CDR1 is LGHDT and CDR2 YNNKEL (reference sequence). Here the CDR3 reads CASSAYGARGGSYGYTF. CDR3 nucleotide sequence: TGTGCCAGCAGCGCATACGGGGCGCGCGGGGGATCCTATGGCTACACCTTC.

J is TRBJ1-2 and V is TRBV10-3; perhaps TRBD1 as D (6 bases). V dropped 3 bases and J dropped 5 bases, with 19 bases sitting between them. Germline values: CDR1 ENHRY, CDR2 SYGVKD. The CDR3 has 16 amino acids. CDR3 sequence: CAISERETGPRYGYTF. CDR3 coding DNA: TGTGCCATCAGTGAAAGGGAGACAGGTCCCAGGTATGGCTACACCTTC.

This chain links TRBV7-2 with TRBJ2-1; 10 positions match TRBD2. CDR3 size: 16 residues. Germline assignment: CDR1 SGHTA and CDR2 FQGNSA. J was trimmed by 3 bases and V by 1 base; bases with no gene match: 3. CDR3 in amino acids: CASSLDLAGDYNEQFF. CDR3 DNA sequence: TGTGCCAGCAGCTTAGATCTAGCGGGGGACTACAATGAGCAGTTCTTC.